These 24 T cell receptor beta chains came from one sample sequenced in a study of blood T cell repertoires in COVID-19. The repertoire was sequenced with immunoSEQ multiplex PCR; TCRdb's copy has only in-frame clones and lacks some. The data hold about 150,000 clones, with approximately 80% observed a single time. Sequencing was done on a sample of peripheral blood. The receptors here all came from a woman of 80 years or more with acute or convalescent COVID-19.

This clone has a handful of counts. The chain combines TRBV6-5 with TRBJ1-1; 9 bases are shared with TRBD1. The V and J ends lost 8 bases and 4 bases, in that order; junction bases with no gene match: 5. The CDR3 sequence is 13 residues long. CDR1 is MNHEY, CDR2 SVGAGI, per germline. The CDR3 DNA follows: TGTGCCAGCGAGGCACAGGGGGCCACTGAAGCTTTCTTT. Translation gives CASEAQGATEAFF.

The CDR3 is CASSPKYRGREQFF. The DNA for the CDR3 is TGTGCCAGCAGCCCAAAGTATCGCGGCCGGGAGCAGTTCTTC. The rearrangement uses TRBV3-1 (or the pseudogene TRBV3-2) and TRBJ2-1, with D hard to call. Germline V gene data show CDR1 as LGHDT and CDR2 as YNNKEL (reference sequence). V gave up 4 bases and J gave up 10 bases, with 17 bases separating them. This CDR3 region has 14 residues.

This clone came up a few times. The CDR3 region is CASSQGRDRENEQFF. DNA of the CDR3: TGTGCCAGCAGCCAAGGGCGGGACAGGGAGAATGAGCAGTTCTTC. The gene calls are TRBV4-2 and TRBJ2-1, with TRBD1 matching 9 bases. The CDR3 spans 15 residues. The V and J ends lost 1 base and 7 bases, in that order; junction bases with no gene match: 5. CDR1 is LGHNA and CDR2 is YNFKEQ in the germline V gene.

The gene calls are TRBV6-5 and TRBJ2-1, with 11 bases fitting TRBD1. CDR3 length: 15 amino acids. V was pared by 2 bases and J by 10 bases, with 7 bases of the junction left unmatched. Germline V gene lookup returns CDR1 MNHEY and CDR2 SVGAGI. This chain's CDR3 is CASSYGQGALGEQFF. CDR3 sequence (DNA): TGTGCCAGCAGTTACGGACAGGGGGCCCTTGGGGAGCAGTTCTTC.

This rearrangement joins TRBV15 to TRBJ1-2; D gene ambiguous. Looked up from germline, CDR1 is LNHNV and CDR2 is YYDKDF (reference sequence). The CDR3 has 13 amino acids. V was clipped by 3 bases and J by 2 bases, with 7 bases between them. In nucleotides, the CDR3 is TGTGCCACCAGCAGTCCAGGAAACTATGGCTACACCTTC. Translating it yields CATSSPGNYGYTF.

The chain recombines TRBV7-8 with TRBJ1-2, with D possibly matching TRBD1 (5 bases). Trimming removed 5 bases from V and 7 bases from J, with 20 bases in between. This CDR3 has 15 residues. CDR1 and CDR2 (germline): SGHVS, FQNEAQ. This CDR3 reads CASSLRTQGVAGYTF. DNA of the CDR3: TGTGCCAGCAGCCTAAGGACCCAGGGTGTCGCTGGCTACACCTTC.

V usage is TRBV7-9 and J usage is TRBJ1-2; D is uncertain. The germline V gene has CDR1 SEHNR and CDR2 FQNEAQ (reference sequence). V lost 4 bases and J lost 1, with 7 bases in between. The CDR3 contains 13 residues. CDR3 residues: CASSSTSNYGYTF. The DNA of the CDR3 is TGTGCCAGCAGCTCAACCAGTAACTATGGCTACACCTTC.

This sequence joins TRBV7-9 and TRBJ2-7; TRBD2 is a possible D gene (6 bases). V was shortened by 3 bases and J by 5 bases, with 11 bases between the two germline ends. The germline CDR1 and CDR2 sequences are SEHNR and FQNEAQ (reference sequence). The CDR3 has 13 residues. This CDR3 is CASSFGGRDEQYF. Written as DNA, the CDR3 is TGTGCCAGCAGCTTCGGGGGAAGGGACGAGCAGTACTTC.

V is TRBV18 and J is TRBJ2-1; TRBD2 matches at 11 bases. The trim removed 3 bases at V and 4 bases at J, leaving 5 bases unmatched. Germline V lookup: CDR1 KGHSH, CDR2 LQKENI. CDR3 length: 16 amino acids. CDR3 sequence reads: CASSPSGTSGYNEQFF. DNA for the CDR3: TGTGCCAGCTCACCTTCCGGGACTAGCGGATACAATGAGCAGTTCTTC.

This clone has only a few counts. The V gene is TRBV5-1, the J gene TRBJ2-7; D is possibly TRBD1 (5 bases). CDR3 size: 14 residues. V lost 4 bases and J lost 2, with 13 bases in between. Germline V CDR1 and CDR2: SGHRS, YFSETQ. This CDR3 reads CASSLQVPAYEQYF. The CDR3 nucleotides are TGCGCCAGCAGCCTACAGGTTCCTGCCTACGAGCAGTACTTC.

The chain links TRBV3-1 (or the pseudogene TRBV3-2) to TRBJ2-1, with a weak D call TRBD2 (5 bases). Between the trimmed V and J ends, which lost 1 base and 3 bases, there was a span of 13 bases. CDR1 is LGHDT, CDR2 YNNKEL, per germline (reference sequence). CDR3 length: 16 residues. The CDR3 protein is CASSQVFVANYNEQFF. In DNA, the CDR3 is TGTGCCAGCAGCCAAGTTTTTGTAGCGAACTACAATGAGCAGTTCTTC.

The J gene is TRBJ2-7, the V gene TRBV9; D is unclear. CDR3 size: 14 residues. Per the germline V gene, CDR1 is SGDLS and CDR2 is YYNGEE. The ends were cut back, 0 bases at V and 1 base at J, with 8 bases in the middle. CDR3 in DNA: TGTGCCAGCAGCGTAGGATTAGATTCCTACGAGCAGTACTTC. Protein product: CASSVGLDSYEQYF.

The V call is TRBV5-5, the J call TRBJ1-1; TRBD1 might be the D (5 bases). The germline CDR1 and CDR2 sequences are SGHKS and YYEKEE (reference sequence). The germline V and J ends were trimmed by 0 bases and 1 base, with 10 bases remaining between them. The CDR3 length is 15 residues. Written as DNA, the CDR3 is TGTGCCAGCAGCTTGGGCAGGGCGAAGAACACTGAAGCTTTCTTT. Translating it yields CASSLGRAKNTEAFF.

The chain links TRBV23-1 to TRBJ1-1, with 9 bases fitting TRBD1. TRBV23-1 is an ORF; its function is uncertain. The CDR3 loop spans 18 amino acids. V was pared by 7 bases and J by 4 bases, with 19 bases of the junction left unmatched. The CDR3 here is CASIPCILDRGGVTEAFF. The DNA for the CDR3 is TGCGCCAGCATTCCCTGCATCTTGGACAGGGGTGGGGTCACTGAAGCTTTCTTT.

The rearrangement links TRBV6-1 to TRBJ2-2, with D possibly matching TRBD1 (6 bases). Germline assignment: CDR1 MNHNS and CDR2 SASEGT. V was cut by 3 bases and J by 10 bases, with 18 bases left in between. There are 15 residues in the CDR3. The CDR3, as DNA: TGTGCCAGCAGTGATACCACAGGGAATTGGGTGGAGCTGTTTTTT. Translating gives CASSDTTGNWVELFF.

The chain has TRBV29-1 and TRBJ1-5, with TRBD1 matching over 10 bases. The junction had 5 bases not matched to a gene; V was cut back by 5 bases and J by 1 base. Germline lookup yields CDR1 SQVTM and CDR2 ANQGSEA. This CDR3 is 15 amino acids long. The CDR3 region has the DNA TGCAGCGTTAGGGGGACAGGGGTAAGCAATCAGCCCCAGCATTTT. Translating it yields CSVRGTGVSNQPQHF.

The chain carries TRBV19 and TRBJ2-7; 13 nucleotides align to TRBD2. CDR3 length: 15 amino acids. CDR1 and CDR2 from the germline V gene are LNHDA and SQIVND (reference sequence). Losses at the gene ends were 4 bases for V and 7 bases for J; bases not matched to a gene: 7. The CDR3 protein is CASSTGLAGKSEQYF. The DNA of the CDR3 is TGTGCCAGTAGTACGGGACTAGCGGGAAAGTCGGAGCAGTACTTC.

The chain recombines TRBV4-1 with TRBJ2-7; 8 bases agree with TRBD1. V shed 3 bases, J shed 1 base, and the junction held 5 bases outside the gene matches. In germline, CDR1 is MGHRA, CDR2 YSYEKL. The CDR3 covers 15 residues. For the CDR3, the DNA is TGCGCCAGCAGCCAGGGGACAGGAGGTTCCTACGAGCAGTACTTC. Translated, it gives CASSQGTGGSYEQYF.

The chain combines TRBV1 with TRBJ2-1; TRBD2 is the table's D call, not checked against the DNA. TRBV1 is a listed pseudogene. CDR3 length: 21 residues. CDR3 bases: TGCACCAGCAGCCAAAAAAAGGGTAGACTAGCGGGGGGGAGCTCCTACAATGAGCAGTTCTTC. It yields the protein CTSSQKKGRLAGGSSYNEQFF.

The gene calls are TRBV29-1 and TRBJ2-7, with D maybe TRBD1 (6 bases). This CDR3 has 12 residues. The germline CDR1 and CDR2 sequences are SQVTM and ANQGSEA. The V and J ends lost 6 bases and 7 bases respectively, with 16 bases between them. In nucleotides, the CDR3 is TGCAGCGTCGGAACAGGGTCGGGGGAGCAGTACTTC. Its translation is CSVGTGSGEQYF.

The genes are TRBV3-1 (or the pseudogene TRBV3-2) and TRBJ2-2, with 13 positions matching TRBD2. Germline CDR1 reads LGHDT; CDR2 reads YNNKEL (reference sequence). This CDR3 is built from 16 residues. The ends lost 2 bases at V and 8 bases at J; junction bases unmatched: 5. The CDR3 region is CASSQTMTSGRGELFF. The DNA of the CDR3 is TGTGCCAGCAGCCAAACCATGACTAGCGGGAGGGGGGAGCTGTTTTTT.

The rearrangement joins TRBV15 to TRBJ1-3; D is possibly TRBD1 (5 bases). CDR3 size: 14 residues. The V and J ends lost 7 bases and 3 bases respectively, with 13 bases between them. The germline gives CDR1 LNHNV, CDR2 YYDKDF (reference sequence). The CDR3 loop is CATTQGLGGNTIYF. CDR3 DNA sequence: TGTGCCACCACCCAGGGTCTCGGTGGAAACACCATATATTTT.

CDR3 loop: CASSLGSGGRDTQYF. CDR3 DNA sequence: TGCGCCAGCAGCTTGGGTAGCGGGGGCCGAGATACGCAGTATTTT. The V call is TRBV5-1, the J call TRBJ2-3, with 9 bases lining up with TRBD2. Germline V gene sequence: CDR1 SGHRS, CDR2 YFSETQ. Trimming removed 0 bases from V and 5 bases from J; junction bases left unmatched: 4. The CDR3 loop spans 15 amino acids.

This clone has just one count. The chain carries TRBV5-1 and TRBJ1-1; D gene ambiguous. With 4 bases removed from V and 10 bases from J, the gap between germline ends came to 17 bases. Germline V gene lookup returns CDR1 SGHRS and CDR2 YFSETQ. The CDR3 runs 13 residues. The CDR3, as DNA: TGCGCCAGCAGCGACCGGGGTTACCCCCCAGCTTTCTTT. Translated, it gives CASSDRGYPPAFF.